Only one count was recorded for the clone carrying this TCR beta chain. The assay was immunoSEQ multiplex PCR, and TCRdb's table has in-frame clones only and misses some. Altogether approximately 44,000 clones are present, around 90% being singletons, with the ten largest covering approximately 0.7%. V lost 4 bases, J lost 7 bases, and 8 bases stayed unmatched. CDR1 is SGHKS and CDR2 is YYEKEE in the germline V gene (reference sequence). The CDR3 is 15 amino acids. This entry comes from a study of T cell changes during pregnancy in multiple sclerosis. The source is a female donor with multiple sclerosis, enrolled in a pregnancy study. This chain links TRBV5-5 with TRBJ2-1, with 10 bases fitting TRBD2. The specimen comprised CD4+ T cells from peripheral blood mononuclear cells, sampled before pregnancy. CDR3 protein: CASSPLVAGGNEQFF. CDR3 DNA sequence: TGTGCCAGCAGCCCGTTAGTAGCGGGAGGAAATGAGCAGTTCTTC.